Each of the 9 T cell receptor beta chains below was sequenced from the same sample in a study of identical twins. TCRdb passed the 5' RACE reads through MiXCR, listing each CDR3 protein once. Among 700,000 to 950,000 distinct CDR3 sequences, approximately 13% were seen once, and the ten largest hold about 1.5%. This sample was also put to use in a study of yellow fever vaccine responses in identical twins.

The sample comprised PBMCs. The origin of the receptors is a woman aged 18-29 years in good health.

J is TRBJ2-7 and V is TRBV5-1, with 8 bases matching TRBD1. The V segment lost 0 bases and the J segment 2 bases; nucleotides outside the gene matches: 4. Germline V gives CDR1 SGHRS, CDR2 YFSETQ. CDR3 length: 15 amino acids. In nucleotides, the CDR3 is TGCGCCAGCAGCTTGGGCAGGGGGCCAGCCTACGAGCAGTACGTC. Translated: CASSLGRGPAYEQYV.

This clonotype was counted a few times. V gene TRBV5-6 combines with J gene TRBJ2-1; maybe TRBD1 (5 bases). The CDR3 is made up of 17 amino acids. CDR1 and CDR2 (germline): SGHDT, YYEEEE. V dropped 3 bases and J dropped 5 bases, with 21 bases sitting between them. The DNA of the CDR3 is TGTGCCAGCAGCTCGAAAACAGGTTGGGTTTTAAACAATGAGCAGTTCTTC. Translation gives CASSSKTGWVLNNEQFF.

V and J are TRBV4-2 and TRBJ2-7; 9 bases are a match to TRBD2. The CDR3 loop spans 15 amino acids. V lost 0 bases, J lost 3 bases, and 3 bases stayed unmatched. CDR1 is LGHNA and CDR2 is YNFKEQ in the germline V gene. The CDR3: CASSQDSGSIYEQYF. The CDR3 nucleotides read TGTGCCAGCAGCCAAGATAGCGGGAGCATCTACGAGCAGTACTTC.

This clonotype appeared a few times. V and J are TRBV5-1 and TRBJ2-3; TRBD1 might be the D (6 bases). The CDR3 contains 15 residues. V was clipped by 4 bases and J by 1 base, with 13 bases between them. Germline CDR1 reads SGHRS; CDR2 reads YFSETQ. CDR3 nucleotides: TGCGCCAGCAGCCCTGACGGACAGCGCACAGATACGCAGTATTTT. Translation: CASSPDGQRTDTQYF.

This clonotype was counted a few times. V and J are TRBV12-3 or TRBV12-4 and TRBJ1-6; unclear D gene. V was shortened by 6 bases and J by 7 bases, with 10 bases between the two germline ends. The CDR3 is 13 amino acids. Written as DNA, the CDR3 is TGTGCCAGCAGACCAAAGACGAATTCACCCCTCCACTTT. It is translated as CASRPKTNSPLHF.

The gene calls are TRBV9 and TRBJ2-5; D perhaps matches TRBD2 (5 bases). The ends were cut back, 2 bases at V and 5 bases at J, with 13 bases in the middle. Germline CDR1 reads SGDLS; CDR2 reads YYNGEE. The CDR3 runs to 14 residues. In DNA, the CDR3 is TGTGCCAGCAGCGTGGACGGGGTTGGGGAGACCCAGTACTTC. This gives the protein CASSVDGVGETQYF.

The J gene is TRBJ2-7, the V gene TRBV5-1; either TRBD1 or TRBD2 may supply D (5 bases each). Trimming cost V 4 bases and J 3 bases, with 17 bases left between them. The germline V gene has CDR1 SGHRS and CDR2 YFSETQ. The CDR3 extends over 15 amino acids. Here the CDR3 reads CASSRDGAAIYEQYF. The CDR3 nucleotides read TGCGCCAGCAGCCGGGACGGGGCAGCCATCTACGAGCAGTACTTC.

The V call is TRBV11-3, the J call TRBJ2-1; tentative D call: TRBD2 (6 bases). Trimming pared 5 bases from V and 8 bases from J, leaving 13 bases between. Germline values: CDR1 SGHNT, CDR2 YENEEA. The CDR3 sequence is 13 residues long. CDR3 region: CASSPRSSDEQFF. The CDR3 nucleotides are TGTGCCAGCAGCCCCAGGTCTAGCGATGAGCAGTTCTTC.

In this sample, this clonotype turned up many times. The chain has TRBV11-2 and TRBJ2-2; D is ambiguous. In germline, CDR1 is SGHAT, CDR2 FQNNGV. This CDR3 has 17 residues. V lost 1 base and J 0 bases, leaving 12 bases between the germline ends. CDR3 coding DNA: TGTGCCAGCAGCTTAGGAAAAGGGTACGCGAACACCGGGGAGCTGTTTTTT. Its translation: CASSLGKGYANTGELFF.